Listed below are T cell receptor beta chains from one sample, sequenced in a study of CDR3 diversity in severe acne. TCRdb used MiXCR to reprocess the PCR reads, holding one entry per CDR3 protein. Here the sample spans approximately 97,000 distinct CDR3 sequences, roughly 51% being singletons. Sample: blood. The receptors here all came from a male donor with acne. CDR3s include the opening cysteine and the closing phenylalanine or tryptophan.

j_call v_call cdr3_length cdr3_aa
TRBJ2-3 TRBV4-1 17 CASSQRHRGEGTDTQYF
TRBJ2-5 TRBV10-3 14 CTSSYLGREETQYF
TRBJ1-5 TRBV10-1 17 CASGDISGTGGAQPQHF
TRBJ2-2 TRBV5-1 15 CASSFQDINTGELFF
TRBJ2-3 TRBV9 16 CASSVDRVASTDTQYF
TRBJ2-7 TRBV7-8 13 CASSSSLTGEQYF
TRBJ2-7 TRBV7-3 14 CASSFGTATYEQYF
TRBJ2-2 TRBV7-9 17 CASSHPEGGFGTGELFF
TRBJ1-4 TRBV7-2 13 CASSLTPYEKLFF
TRBJ2-1 TRBV10-3 14 CAIKRQGAYNEQFF
TRBJ2-1 TRBV25-1 9 CASGSNQFF
TRBJ1-1 TRBV7-6 13 CASSLILGWEAFF
TRBJ1-1 TRBV29-1 16 CSVVGLQGWYGTEAFF
TRBJ2-5 TRBV7-6 16 CASSQGGLAGAETQYF
TRBJ2-7 TRBV29-1 13 CSAARDRENEQYF
TRBJ2-7 TRBV9 15 CASSGGPGQPYEQYF
TRBJ1-2 TRBV5-5 14 CASSEWTAGGGYTF
TRBJ2-1 TRBV29-1 14 CSVQGGAVYNEQFF
TRBJ1-1 TRBV6-5 16 CASSYLPGTQNTEAFF
TRBJ1-2 TRBV9 17 CASSVAAGGLANYGYTF
TRBJ2-2 TRBV14 15 CASSQGIANTGELFF
TRBJ2-1 TRBV19 12 CASSGRTDEQFF
TRBJ2-6 TRBV29-1 15 CSVSKGVSGANVLTF
TRBJ1-2 TRBV5-8 14 CASSLGRPNYGYTF
TRBJ2-6 TRBV29-1 18 CSVEEKDRQELGANVLTF
TRBJ2-3 TRBV7-2 16 CASSPRGSGSTDTQYF
TRBJ2-7 TRBV27 13 CASSPLGVYEQYF
TRBJ2-7 TRBV15 15 CASSLGTGGGNEQYF
TRBJ2-7 TRBV9 15 CASSVKGQGTYEQYF
TRBJ2-7 TRBV7-9 15 CASSGKTGDLYEQYF
TRBJ2-1 TRBV12-3/TRBV12-4 15 CASSPGLAGHNEQFF
TRBJ2-5 TRBV5-5 14 CASSVPSRSETQYF
TRBJ2-1 TRBV28 15 CASSTGTLSYNEQFF
TRBJ2-2 TRBV7-9 15 CASRVGTIDTGELFF
TRBJ2-5 TRBV7-9 15 CASGSLAGGQETQYF
TRBJ1-2 TRBV7-8 15 CASSPTGDSRYGYTF
TRBJ2-5 TRBV30 13 CAWEREAGETQYF
TRBJ2-2 TRBV19 13 CASGYRGTGELFF
TRBJ1-5 TRBV19 14 CASRDRGSNQPQHF
TRBJ2-3 TRBV20-1 14 CSAVLAGGADTQYF
TRBJ2-7 TRBV10-1 14 CASSESILPYEQYF
TRBJ2-2 TRBV20-1 9 CSAQGELFF
TRBJ2-6 TRBV2 15 CASKGTGNGANVLTF
TRBJ2-3 TRBV29-1 17 CSVEDLSGMTRSDTQYF
TRBJ1-2 TRBV24-1 12 CATSEGNYGYTF
TRBJ1-1 TRBV5-5 14 CASTFPGQGGRAFF
TRBJ1-6 TRBV7-6 15 CASSLAGNADSPLHF
TRBJ2-3 TRBV5-1 17 CASSLALAGGSTDTQYF
TRBJ1-6 TRBV2 16 CASSEAGGGYNSPLHF
TRBJ2-2 TRBV5-1 14 CASSLNAGTVELFF
TRBJ2-1 TRBV20-1 11 CSARGQGKPFF
TRBJ2-7 TRBV25-1 15 CASSKSGTGLYEQYF
TRBJ1-2 TRBV5-4 15 CASTLRQGADYGYTF
TRBJ1-2 TRBV7-2 14 CASSLLQGWYGYTF
TRBJ2-3 TRBV10-3 14 CAISEAGGTDTQYF
TRBJ2-7 TRBV7-8 14 CASSRDREHYEQYF